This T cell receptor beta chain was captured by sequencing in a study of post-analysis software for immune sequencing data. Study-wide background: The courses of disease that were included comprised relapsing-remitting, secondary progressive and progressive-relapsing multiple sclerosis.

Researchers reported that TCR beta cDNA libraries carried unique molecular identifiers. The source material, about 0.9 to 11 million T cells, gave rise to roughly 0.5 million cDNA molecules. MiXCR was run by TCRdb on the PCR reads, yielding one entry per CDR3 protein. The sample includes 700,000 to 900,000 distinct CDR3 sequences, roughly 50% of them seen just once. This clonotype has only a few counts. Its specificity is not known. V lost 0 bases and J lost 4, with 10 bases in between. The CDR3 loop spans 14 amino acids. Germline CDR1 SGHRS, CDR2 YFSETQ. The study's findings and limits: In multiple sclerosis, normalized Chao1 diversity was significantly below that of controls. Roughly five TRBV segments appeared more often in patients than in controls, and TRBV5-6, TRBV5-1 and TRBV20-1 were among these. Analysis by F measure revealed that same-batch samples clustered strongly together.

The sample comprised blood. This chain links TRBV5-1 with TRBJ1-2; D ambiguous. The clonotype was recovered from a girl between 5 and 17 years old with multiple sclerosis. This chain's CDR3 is CASSLGVEGYGYTF. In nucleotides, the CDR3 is TGCGCCAGCAGCTTGGGGGTAGAAGGCTATGGCTACACCTTC.